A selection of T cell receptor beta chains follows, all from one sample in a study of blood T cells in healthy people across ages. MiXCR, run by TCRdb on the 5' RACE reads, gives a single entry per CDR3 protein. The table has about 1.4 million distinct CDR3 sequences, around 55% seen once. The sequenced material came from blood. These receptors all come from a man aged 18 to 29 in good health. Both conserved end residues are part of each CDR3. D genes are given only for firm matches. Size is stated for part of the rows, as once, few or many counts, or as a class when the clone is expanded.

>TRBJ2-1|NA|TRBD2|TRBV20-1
TGCAGTGCTAGAGGCCTAGCGGGCGCCTACAATGAGCAGTTCTTC
CSARGLAGAYNEQFF
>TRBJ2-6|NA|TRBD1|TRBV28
TGTGCCAGCAGTTTGCAGGGGGCGATGATGGGCTCTGGGGCCAACGTCCTGACTTTC
CASSLQGAMMGSGANVLTF
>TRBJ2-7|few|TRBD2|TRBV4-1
TGCGCCAGCAGCAGCCCGGTAGCGGGAGTCTACGAGCAGTACTTC
CASSSPVAGVYEQYF
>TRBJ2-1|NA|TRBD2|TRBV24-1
TGTGCCACCAGTGACCACGGGGGGGACAATGAGCAGTTCTTC
CATSDHGGDNEQFF
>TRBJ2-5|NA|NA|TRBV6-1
TGTGCCAGCAGGAAACAGGGCGCGGAGACCCAGTACTTC
CASRKQGAETQYF
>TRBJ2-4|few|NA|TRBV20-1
TGCAGTGCTAGAGATGAGGCAGGCAAAAACATTCAGTACTTC
CSARDEAGKNIQYF
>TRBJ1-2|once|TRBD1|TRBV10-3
TGTGCCATCAGTGAGCCCCGCGACGGGACAGGATTTAACTATGGCTACACCTTC
CAISEPRDGTGFNYGYTF
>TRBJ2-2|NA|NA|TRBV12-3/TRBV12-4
TGTGCCAGCAGCCCCGGGGCAGGGCCCCTGCACACCGGGGAGCTGTTTTTT
CASSPGAGPLHTGELFF
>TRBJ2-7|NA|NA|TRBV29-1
TGCAGCGTTGGCGGAGCCAAGGTTGGTTCCTACGAGCAGTACTTC
CSVGGAKVGSYEQYF
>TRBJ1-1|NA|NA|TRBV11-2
TGTGCCAGCAGCTCGACAGGAGATATTGAAGCTTTCTTT
CASSSTGDIEAFF
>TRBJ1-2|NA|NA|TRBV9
TGTGCCAGCAGCGTAGTAGAGGACGCTAACTATGGCTACACCTTC
CASSVVEDANYGYTF
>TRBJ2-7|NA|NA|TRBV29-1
TGCAGCGTTCCGGGGCTCCTCTCCTACGAGCAGTACTTC
CSVPGLLSYEQYF
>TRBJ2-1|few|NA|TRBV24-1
TGTGCCACCAAAGATGAATACAATGAGCAGTTCTTC
CATKDEYNEQFF
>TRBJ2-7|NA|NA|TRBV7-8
TGTGCCAGCAGCTTAGTCCGTGGGCGGGACCCCTACGAGCAGTACTTC
CASSLVRGRDPYEQYF
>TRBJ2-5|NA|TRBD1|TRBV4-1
TGCGCCAGCAGCCAAAGGAGGACAGGGTCGGAGACCCAGTACTTC
CASSQRRTGSETQYF
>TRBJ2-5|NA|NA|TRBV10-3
TGTGCCATCAAAACCCTGCAGGGGACCCAAGAGACCCAGTACTTC
CAIKTLQGTQETQYF
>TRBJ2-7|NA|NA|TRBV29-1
TGCAGCGCAACCCCGAACAGGGCATTGGGCGAGCAGTACTTC
CSATPNRALGEQYF
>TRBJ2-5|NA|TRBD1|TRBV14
TGTGCCAGCAGCCTCTCCCGGGACAGGGACGGGGAGACCCAGTACTTC
CASSLSRDRDGETQYF
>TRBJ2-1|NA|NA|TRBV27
TGTGCCAGCAGTTCGGGGCGATCGGGCCTCTCCTACAATGAGCAGTTCTTC
CASSSGRSGLSYNEQFF
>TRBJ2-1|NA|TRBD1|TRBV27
TGTGCCAGCAGTCTCATAACCGGGACAGGGAGTACCAATGAGCAGTTCTTC
CASSLITGTGSTNEQFF
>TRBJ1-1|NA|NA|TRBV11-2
TGTGCCAGCAGCTTCTCAACACAGGTTGAAGCTTTCTTT
CASSFSTQVEAFF
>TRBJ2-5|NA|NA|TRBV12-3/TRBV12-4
TGTGCCAGCGGCCAGAGAGAGACCCAGTACTTC
CASGQRETQYF
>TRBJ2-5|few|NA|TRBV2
TGTGCCAGCAGTGAAAACTGGGAGACCCAGTACTTC
CASSENWETQYF
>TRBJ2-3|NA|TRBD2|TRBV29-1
TGCAGCGTCGACGGACTAGCGGGATCGGGTGTGAGCACAGATACGCAGTATTTT
CSVDGLAGSGVSTDTQYF
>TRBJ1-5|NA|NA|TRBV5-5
TGTGCCAGCAGCTTCACGGATAGCAATCAGCCCCAGCATTTT
CASSFTDSNQPQHF
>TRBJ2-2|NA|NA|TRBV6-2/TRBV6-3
TGTGCCACCATCCCAAGACAGGGAAGGCGGGGGTCCCCGAACACCGGGGAGCTGTTTTTT
CATIPRQGRRGSPNTGELFF
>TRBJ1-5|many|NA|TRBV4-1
TGCGCCAGCAGCCAAGGAGGGAGCAATCAGCCCCAGCATTTT
CASSQGGSNQPQHF
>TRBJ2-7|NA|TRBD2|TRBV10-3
TGTGCCATCAGCTCACTAGCGGGAGGGTCCTACGAGCAGTACTTC
CAISSLAGGSYEQYF
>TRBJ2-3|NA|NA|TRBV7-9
TGTGCCAGCAGCTTAGCGCCCCAGCCCACAGATACGCAGTATTTT
CASSLAPQPTDTQYF
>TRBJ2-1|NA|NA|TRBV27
TGTGCCAGCGCTACGGCAGGGAGAAAGTCCTACAATGAGCAGTTCTTC
CASATAGRKSYNEQFF
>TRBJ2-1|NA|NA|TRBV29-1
TGCAGCGTTGGGGCTATCCGTATGGGTGAGCAGTTCTTC
CSVGAIRMGEQFF
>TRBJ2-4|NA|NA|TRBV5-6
TGTGCCAGCAGCTTCCCATCGACCCTAAACATTCAGTACTTC
CASSFPSTLNIQYF
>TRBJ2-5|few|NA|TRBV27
TGTGCCAGCAGTTTTCACAACCAAGAGACCCAGTACTTC
CASSFHNQETQYF
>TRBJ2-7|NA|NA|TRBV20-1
TGCAGTGCTAGTACGGGAAACCTAGAGCAGTACTTC
CSASTGNLEQYF
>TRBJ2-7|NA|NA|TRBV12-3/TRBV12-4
TGTGCCAGCAGGATCGACAGGAGCTCCTACGAGCAGTACTTC
CASRIDRSSYEQYF
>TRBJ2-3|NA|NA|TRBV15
TGTGCCACCAGCAGCCAGGGCAGACTCACAGATACGCAGTATTTT
CATSSQGRLTDTQYF
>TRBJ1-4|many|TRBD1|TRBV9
TGTGCCAGCAGCTCCCGACAGGGTGAAAGTGAAAAACTGTTTTTT
CASSSRQGESEKLFF
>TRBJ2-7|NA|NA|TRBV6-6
TGTGCCAGCAGTTACTCGAGCGGCACAGGTTTCTACGAGCAGTACTTC
CASSYSSGTGFYEQYF
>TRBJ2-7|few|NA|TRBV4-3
TGCGCCAGCAGCCAAGAGGGGGGAGGCTATAACTACGAGCAGTACTTC
CASSQEGGGYNYEQYF
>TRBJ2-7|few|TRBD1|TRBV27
TGTGCCAGCAGTCCTAGGACAGGCCAAATTAACTACGAGCAGTACTTC
CASSPRTGQINYEQYF
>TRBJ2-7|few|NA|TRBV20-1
TGCAGTGCCAGAGGACAGCCTAACACAGGGTACGAGCAGTACTTC
CSARGQPNTGYEQYF
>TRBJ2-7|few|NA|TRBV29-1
TGCAGCGTGGAAGAAACCTACGAGCAGTACTTC
CSVEETYEQYF
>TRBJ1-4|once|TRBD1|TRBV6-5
TGTGCCAGCGGAACAGGGGGCTTTGAAAAACTGTTTTTT
CASGTGGFEKLFF
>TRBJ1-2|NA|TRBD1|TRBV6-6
TGTGCCAGCAGCCCCCACGACAGGGGCCTCTATGGCTACACCTTC
CASSPHDRGLYGYTF
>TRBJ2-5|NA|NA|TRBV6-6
TGTGCCAGCAGTTACTTGGGTTTGTACCAAGAGACCCAGTACTTC
CASSYLGLYQETQYF
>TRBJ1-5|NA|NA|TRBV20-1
TGCAGTGCTAGCATCTTAGCTAATACAGAGGGAGGGAATCAGCCCCAGCATTTT
CSASILANTEGGNQPQHF
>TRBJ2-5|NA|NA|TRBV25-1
TGTGCCAGCAGGGATTTCGCAGAGACCCAGTACTTC
CASRDFAETQYF
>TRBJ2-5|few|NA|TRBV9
TGTGCCAGCAGCGTAGGACAACTGAGCCAAGAGACCCAGTACTTC
CASSVGQLSQETQYF
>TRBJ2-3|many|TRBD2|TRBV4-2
TGTGCCAGCAGCCAAAGGCTAGCGGAAGCAGATACGCAGTATTTT
CASSQRLAEADTQYF
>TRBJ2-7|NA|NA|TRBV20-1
TGCAGTGCTAGAGTCCCCGGTGGGGCGGGCGAGCAGTACTTC
CSARVPGGAGEQYF
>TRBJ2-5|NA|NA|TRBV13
TGTGCCAGCAGCCCGCAGCTGGGGGAAGAGACCCAGTACTTC
CASSPQLGEETQYF
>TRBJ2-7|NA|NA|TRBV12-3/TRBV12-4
TGTGCCAGCAGTATCGACAGGACGCAAGCCTACGTGCAGTACTTC
CASSIDRTQAYVQYF
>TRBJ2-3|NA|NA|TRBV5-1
TGCGCCAGCAGCTTGGAGGCTCCAGCAGATGCGCAGTATTTT
CASSLEAPADAQYF
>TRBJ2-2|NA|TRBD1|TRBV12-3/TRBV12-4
TGTGCCAGCAGTCGAGACAGGGTCGCCGGGGAGCTGTTTTTT
CASSRDRVAGELFF